This T cell receptor beta chain was captured by sequencing in a study of T cell responses to AZD1222 COVID-19 vaccine. Overall study results and limits: Regions 160-218 and 743-854 dominated among vaccine-associated CD4 TCRs spanning spike. Spike-specific TCR repertoires showed rising breadth and depth after two AZD1222 doses. Most donors were white British, females outnumbered males, and clonal diversity was possibly underestimated. Repertoires were obtained solely post-peak T cell response.

Turning to this clone: The antigen is unknown.

The CDR3 covers 13 residues. Germline loops: CDR1 SNHLY, CDR2 FYNNEI. J gave up 6 bases and V 6 bases, and 5 bases lay outside the gene matches. Method: immunoSEQ multiplex PCR; TCRdb's copy keeps in-frame clones and lacks some. The data hold about 180,000 clones, with around nine tenths observed a single time. The rearrangement links TRBV2 to TRBJ2-7, with 10 bases that match TRBD1. Sequencing was performed on peripheral blood, taken on day 0 of AZD1222 vaccination. The sequence was collected from an adult in good health. CDR3 protein: CASRGTGVSEQYF. CDR3 coding DNA: TGTGCCAGCAGAGGGACAGGGGTCTCCGAGCAGTACTTC.